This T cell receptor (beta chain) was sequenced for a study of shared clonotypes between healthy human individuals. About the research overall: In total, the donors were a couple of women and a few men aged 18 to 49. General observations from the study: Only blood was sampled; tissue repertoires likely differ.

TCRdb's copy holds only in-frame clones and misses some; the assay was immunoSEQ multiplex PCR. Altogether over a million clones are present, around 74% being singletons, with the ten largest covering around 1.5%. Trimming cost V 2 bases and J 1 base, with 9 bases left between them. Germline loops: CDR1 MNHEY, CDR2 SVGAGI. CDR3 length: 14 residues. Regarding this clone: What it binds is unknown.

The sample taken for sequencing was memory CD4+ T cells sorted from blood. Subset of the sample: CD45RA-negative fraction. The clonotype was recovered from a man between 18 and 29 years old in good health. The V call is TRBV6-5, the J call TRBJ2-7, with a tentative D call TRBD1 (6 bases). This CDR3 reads CASSYGGQSYEQYF. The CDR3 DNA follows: TGTGCCAGCAGTTACGGCGGACAGTCCTACGAGCAGTACTTC.